The 13 T cell receptor beta chains listed next were all sequenced from one sample in a study of shared clonotypes between healthy human individuals. Assay: immunoSEQ multiplex PCR; the TCRdb copy retains only in-frame clones and omits some. The table includes 1,500,000 or so clones, roughly 98.5% detected once. Sequenced sample: naive CD4+ T cells sorted from blood. Regarding subset: CD45RA+ positively selected. Every receptor here comes from a young man in good health.

This clone showed up just a few times. The chain couples TRBV6-5 to TRBJ1-1, with D maybe TRBD1 (5 bases). The CDR3 runs to 14 residues. Per germline, CDR1 MNHEY and CDR2 SVGAGI. Deletions cut 6 bases from V and 4 bases from J, with 15 bases between. This chain's CDR3 is CASSLLGGGTEAFF. In nucleotides, the CDR3 is TGTGCCAGCAGCTTACTCGGGGGGGGCACTGAAGCTTTCTTT.

V usage is TRBV6-6 and J usage is TRBJ2-1; D remains ambiguous. Germline V gene data show CDR1 as MNHNY and CDR2 as SVGAGI (reference sequence). CDR3 length: 10 amino acids. Trimming pared 8 bases from V and 8 bases from J, leaving 7 bases between. The CDR3 DNA is TGTGCCAGCGGGATGGATGAGCAGTTCTTC. Amino acids: CASGMDEQFF.

The chain combines TRBV15 with TRBJ1-1; D may be TRBD1 (5 bases). The CDR3 has 14 amino acids. Between the trimmed V and J ends, which lost 0 bases and 6 bases, there was a span of 11 bases. Germline CDR1 is LNHNV and CDR2 is YYDKDF (reference sequence). The CDR3 reads CATSRDTGNPEAFF. CDR3 in DNA: TGTGCCACCAGCAGAGATACAGGAAACCCTGAAGCTTTCTTT. Full variable domain (remainder filled in from reference TRBV15 and TRBJ1-1): DAMVIQNPRYQVTQFGKPVTLSCSQTLNHNVMYWYQQKSSQAPKLLFHYYDKDFNNEADTPDNFQSRRPNTSFCFLDIRSPGLGDTAMYLCATSRDTGNPEAFFGQGTRLTVV.

The rearrangement joins TRBV5-6 to TRBJ1-5; a weak D match, TRBD1 (5 bases). V gave up 5 bases and J gave up 0 bases, with 15 bases separating them. Germline lookup yields CDR1 SGHDT and CDR2 YYEEEE. The CDR3 consists of 16 residues. CDR3 DNA sequence: TGTGCCAGCAGTAAAAACAGGTTTTATAGCAATCAGCCCCAGCATTTT. This codes for CASSKNRFYSNQPQHF.

The J gene is TRBJ2-7, the V gene TRBV30, with 10 bases aligning to TRBD1. Germline CDR1 is GTSNPN and CDR2 is SVGIG (reference sequence). Losses at the gene ends were 3 bases for V and 3 bases for J; bases not matched to a gene: 8. This CDR3 is built from 15 residues. CDR3 region: CAWREPGQGHYEQYF. CDR3 in DNA: TGTGCCTGGAGGGAACCGGGACAGGGGCACTACGAGCAGTACTTC.

DNA of the CDR3: TGTGCCAGCAGCTTAGTTCCCGGGACAGGGGGTGGCGATGAGCAGTTCTTC. Translating gives CASSLVPGTGGGDEQFF. The chain has TRBV7-9 and TRBJ2-1, with TRBD1 matching 11 bases. CDR1 and CDR2 (germline): SEHNR, FQNEAQ (reference sequence). The trim removed 1 base at V and 8 bases at J, leaving 10 bases unmatched. This CDR3 comprises 17 residues.

The V call is TRBV28, the J call TRBJ2-1; 14 bases align to TRBD2. The CDR3 extends over 19 amino acids. Germline V gene data show CDR1 as MDHEN and CDR2 as SYDVKM. With 0 bases clipped from V and 1 base from J, the junction kept 5 bases outside the gene matches. This CDR3 reads CASSLCGTSGRISYNEQFF. CDR3 bases: TGTGCCAGCAGTTTATGTGGGACTAGCGGGAGAATATCCTACAATGAGCAGTTCTTC.

V and J are TRBV27 and TRBJ2-7; no firm D call. V was clipped by 5 bases and J by 6 bases, with 14 bases between them. The CDR3 sequence is 13 residues long. Germline V gene sequence: CDR1 MNHEY, CDR2 SMNVEV (reference sequence). For the CDR3, the DNA is TGTGCCAGCAGTCGCACAGTTATCGGCGAGCAGTACTTC. Translation: CASSRTVIGEQYF.

The chain has TRBV5-1 and TRBJ2-1; 7 bases are a match to TRBD2. The CDR3 sequence is 17 residues long. From germline, CDR1 is SGHRS and CDR2 YFSETQ. The V and J ends lost 0 bases and 12 bases, in that order; junction bases with no gene match: 18. The CDR3 nucleotides are TGCGCCAGCAGCTTGGATGTTACGGGAGGACGCCCTAAAGGGCAGTTCTTC. It codes for CASSLDVTGGRPKGQFF.

V is TRBV7-2 and J is TRBJ1-2; D not resolved. The length of the CDR3 is 14 residues. Germline V gene data show CDR1 as SGHTA and CDR2 as FQGNSA. V lost 8 bases, J lost 6 bases, and 19 bases lay in between. The CDR3 DNA sequence: TGTGCCAGCGTTTTGGGGTTGGAGTATCATGGCTACACCTTC. Translation gives CASVLGLEYHGYTF.

This chain links TRBV7-2 with TRBJ1-5; D uncertain. The CDR3 runs 16 residues. V lost 5 bases to trimming and J lost 3 bases, with 17 bases between them. CDR1 and CDR2 (germline): SGHTA, FQGNSA. The CDR3 DNA reads as TGTGCCAGCAGCCCCACGGTGGGCCTTGCCAATCAGCCCCAGCATTTT. It encodes CASSPTVGLANQPQHF.

The chain joins TRBV7-2 to TRBJ2-7; 7 positions agree with TRBD1. From germline, CDR1 is SGHTA and CDR2 FQGNSA. Trimming removed 5 bases from V and 3 bases from J; junction bases left unmatched: 4. CDR3 length: 13 residues. CDR3 protein: CASSRTGFYEQYF. CDR3 in DNA: TGTGCCAGCAGCCGGACAGGATTCTACGAGCAGTACTTC.

This chain joins TRBV6-6 and TRBJ2-5; a possible D gene is TRBD1 (6 bases). The V and J ends lost 5 bases and 5 bases respectively, with 15 bases between them. CDR1 is MNHNY and CDR2 is SVGAGI in the germline V gene (reference sequence). The CDR3 consists of 14 residues. CDR3 protein: CASSLTGIGETQYF. The CDR3 nucleotides read TGTGCCAGCAGTCTTACAGGGATCGGGGAGACCCAGTACTTC.